This is a list of T cell receptor beta chains from one sample in a study of cytomegalovirus exposure and HLA in healthy donors. Using immunoSEQ multiplex PCR, the repertoire was profiled, and TCRdb retains in-frame clones only, with some absent. The sample has 150,000 or so clones; roughly 80% are singletons. The sequencing input was PBMCs. These receptors came from a man aged 18-30 years in good health and CMV-seropositive. The CDR3 runs from the conserved cysteine through the conserved F or W. The D gene is left open where the match is weak. Expanded clones get a size class; other rows say once, few or many, or leave the size out.

-	-	TRBV28	TRBJ2-6	CASSPPWASSGANVLTF
TRBD2	-	TRBV6-1	TRBJ2-3	CASSLAGGSTDTQYF
TRBD1	-	TRBV25-1	TRBJ1-1	CASSEWDRGYTEAFF
TRBD1	-	TRBV28	TRBJ2-5	CASRTGTEGKTQYF
TRBD1	-	TRBV13	TRBJ1-2	CASSPDRTGGRGYTF
TRBD2	few	TRBV5-1	TRBJ2-1	CASRPAGMDNEQFF
-	few	TRBV6-5	TRBJ2-7	CASSYSDSSYEQYF
-	-	TRBV15	TRBJ1-4	CATREETTNEKLFF
TRBD1	-	TRBV5-1	TRBJ1-1	CASSLGRRTGRMNTEAFF
-	-	TRBV27	TRBJ2-7	CASSLYRGRVEQYF
TRBD1	-	TRBV15	TRBJ2-7	CATSREDRGPCEQYF
-	-	TRBV6-5	TRBJ1-5	CASAPERRDQPQHF
-	-	TRBV10-2	TRBJ2-3	CASSESIRNTQYF
TRBD2	-	TRBV5-1	TRBJ2-1	CASSEGLADNEQFF
TRBD1	-	TRBV7-9	TRBJ2-7	CASSPPRDRGYVQYF
TRBD1	-	TRBV14	TRBJ2-7	CASSLRDRGEQYF
TRBD1	-	TRBV15	TRBJ1-1	CATSRDLSGGTEAFF
TRBD2	-	TRBV7-3	TRBJ2-5	CASSLGNSGSETQYF
TRBD1	few	TRBV6-1	TRBJ1-3	CASRLGTGNTVPIYF
-	-	TRBV27	TRBJ1-2	CASSLSSSRYYGYTF
-	-	TRBV5-1	TRBJ2-2	CASSTNLLSTGELFF
TRBD2	-	TRBV14	TRBJ2-3	CASSHALAGGPHVRDTQYF
TRBD2	-	TRBV18	TRBJ2-1	CASSPKTGGSYNEQFF
TRBD1	few	TRBV28	TRBJ2-5	CASRLTGGGETQYF
TRBD2	-	TRBV10-2	TRBJ2-5	CASSTSDQATQYF
-	-	TRBV7-9	TRBJ2-2	CASSLRGGMSRPEELFF
-	-	TRBV28	TRBJ1-5	CASRKEGDQPQHF
TRBD1	few	TRBV5-6	TRBJ1-2	CASSGIKTGDGYTF
-	few	TRBV28	TRBJ1-1	CASSYSRGWTTEAFF
-	-	TRBV19	TRBJ2-6	CASSILDSGANVLTF
-	-	TRBV27	TRBJ2-7	CASRRTGTGEQYF
TRBD2	-	TRBV28	TRBJ2-7	CASSLWSLAGNHEQYF
TRBD2	-	TRBV9	TRBJ2-3	CASSVGGLAGVEDTQYF
TRBD2	-	TRBV9	TRBJ2-1	CASSGLLAGANNEQFF
-	once	TRBV4-1	TRBJ2-7	CASSQGPLGGAKDEQYF
-	-	TRBV19	TRBJ2-1	CASSNGLLNEQFF
TRBD2	-	TRBV7-3	TRBJ2-5	CASSRGGLMETQYF
-	-	TRBV5-1	TRBJ2-2	CASSFQGRSANTGELFF
TRBD1	-	TRBV14	TRBJ2-7	CASSQFSSATGERGQYF
-	-	TRBV30	TRBJ1-1	CAWSVFGGRMNTEAFF
TRBD2	-	TRBV4-1	TRBJ2-3	CASSQGGLAGVSVDTQYF
TRBD2	-	TRBV27	TRBJ2-1	CASSLGPGGRLFF
TRBD2	few	TRBV11-3	TRBJ2-2	CASSHQGTSSGELFF
TRBD2	-	TRBV28	TRBJ2-1	CASSPWTSDGFNEQFF
-	-	TRBV5-8	TRBJ1-4	CASSLGSLSGEKLFF
-	few	TRBV27	TRBJ1-2	CASSFIGQSGYTF
TRBD2	-	TRBV2	TRBJ2-7	CATRGGLAGPSDF
TRBD1	-	TRBV28	TRBJ2-5	CASWGLGTGRETQYF
TRBD2	few	TRBV7-2	TRBJ2-3	CASSQQGTSGTDTQYF